This TCR beta chain came from a study of blood T cell repertoires in COVID-19 (dated by TCRdb to about 2020). The study in broad terms: The collaborator samples originated in the United States, Italy and Spain and spanned the acute and convalescent phases of COVID-19. Samples were obtained from the ongoing ImmuneRACE study (first 160 participants) and from 950 to 1,500 subjects provided by 6 global collaborators. The dataset comprised deeply sampled blood TCRbeta repertoires from subjects exposed to, actively infected with, or recovered from COVID-19. The material from the prospective study consisted of cDNA or gDNA derived from T cells, B-cell-depleted T cells, or PBMCs. Where HLA class I and class II types were available, the types were taken from metadata supplied by the sample provider, not from assay-based typing. Nearly every sample came with metadata listing a de-identified subject ID, COVID-19 status, age in years and sex. The repertoires were released in a freely available public database meant as a resource for research on the immune response to SARS-CoV-2. Overall study outcomes, separate from this receptor: Clinical and demographic metadata were provided uncurated, with the amount varying by source and participant.

The immunoSEQ Assay, a bias-controlled multiplex PCR, was used to amplify TCRbeta CDR3 regions from genomic DNA. Under the source paper's analysis protocol: Nucleated cell counts per sample were estimated from amplification of reference gene primers within the assay. To quantify the absolute abundance of each unique TCRbeta CDR3 rearrangement, sequence reads were collapsed and filtered. For each sample, productive Simpson clonality was calculated as the square root of Simpson's diversity index across productive rearrangements. Here the immuneACCESS table is served through TCRdb, limited to in-frame sequences with V and J called. Missing clones are a known gap in these copies; in checked studies unresolved V genes cover under half, and the rest lacks a known reason. D and trimming come from the DNA, and the V and J calls and clone size come from that table. This sample comprises 170,000 or so clones, roughly 75% of them detected only once. Of the sample, around 7% is held by the ten largest clones.

A note on this clone: Its antigen remains unidentified. The input lacks base qualities; no much larger clone sits a single base away.

From the germline V gene, CDR1 is SNHLY and CDR2 is FYNNEI. The CDR3 runs 14 residues from the cysteine to the phenylalanine. Only the CDR3 portion is preserved as DNA: 42 bases, with reading frame beginning at the first base. Trimming takes 6 bases from V and 6 bases from J, and the germline ends sit 15 bases apart. Collaborating institutions collected whole blood in K2EDTA tubes following their own protocols. For TCRbeta analysis, collaborator samples were shipped as frozen whole blood, as isolated PBMCs, or as DNA extracted from either sample type. Rearrangement joined TRBV2 to TRBJ2-1, with TRBD2 as a weak D call on 5 bases. This clonotype was obtained from a man aged 70-80 years with active or convalescent COVID-19. Sequencing used peripheral blood. CDR3 region: CASSADGVGNEQFF. The bases are TGTGCCAGCAGCGCCGACGGGGTCGGCAATGAGCAGTTCTTC. Joined to the reference TRBV2 and TRBJ2-1 proteins, this CDR3 gives the full variable domain: EPEVTQTPSHQVTQMGQEVILRCVPISNHLYFYWYRQILGQKVEFLVSFYNNEISEKSEIFDDQFSVERPDGSNFTLKIRSTKLEDSAMYFCASSADGVGNEQFFGPGTRLTVL.